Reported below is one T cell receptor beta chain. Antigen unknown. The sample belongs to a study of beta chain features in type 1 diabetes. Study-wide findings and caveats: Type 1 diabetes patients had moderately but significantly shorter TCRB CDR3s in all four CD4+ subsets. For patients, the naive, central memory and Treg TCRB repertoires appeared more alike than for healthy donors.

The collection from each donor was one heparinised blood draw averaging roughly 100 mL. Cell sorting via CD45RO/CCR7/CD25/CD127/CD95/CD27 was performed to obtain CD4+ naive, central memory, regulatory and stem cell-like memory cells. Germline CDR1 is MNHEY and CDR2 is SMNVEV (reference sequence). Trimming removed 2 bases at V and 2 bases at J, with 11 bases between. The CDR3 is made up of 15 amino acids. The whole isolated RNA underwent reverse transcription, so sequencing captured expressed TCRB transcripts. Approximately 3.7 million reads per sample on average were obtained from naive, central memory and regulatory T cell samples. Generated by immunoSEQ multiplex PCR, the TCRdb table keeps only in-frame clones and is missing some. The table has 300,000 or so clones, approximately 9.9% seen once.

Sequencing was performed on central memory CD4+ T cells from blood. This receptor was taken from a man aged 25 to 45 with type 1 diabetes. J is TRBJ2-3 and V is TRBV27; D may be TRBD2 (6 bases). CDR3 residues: CASSLGAGLTDTQYF. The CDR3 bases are TGTGCCAGCAGTTTAGGGGCGGGGCTCACAGATACGCAGTATTTT.